This T cell receptor beta chain stems from a study of identical twins. CDR3 length equals 14 residues. Between the trimmed V and J ends, which lost 1 base and 4 bases, there was a span of 10 bases. Per germline, CDR1 LGHDT and CDR2 YNNKEL (reference sequence). This clonotype was detected a few times. TCRdb recomputed calls from the 5' RACE reads with MiXCR, one row per CDR3 protein. Of hundreds of thousands of distinct CDR3 sequences listed, 6.5% to 9.5% are singletons. This sample was also put to use in a study of yellow fever vaccine responses in identical twins.

What was sequenced was memory (CD45RO+) T cells sorted from blood. This chain joins TRBV3-1 and TRBJ2-5, with TRBD1 as a possible D gene (6 bases). The sequence came from a woman between 18 and 29 years old in good health. CDR3 sequence: CASSQAWGPETQYF. CDR3 sequence (DNA): TGTGCCAGCAGCCAAGCGTGGGGGCCAGAGACCCAGTACTTC.